This T cell receptor (beta chain) was recovered during a study of cytotoxic CD8 clonotypes in ibrutinib-treated CLL. Using immunoSEQ multiplex PCR, the repertoire was profiled, and TCRdb retains in-frame clones only, with some absent. The data hold 75,000 to 80,000 clones, with 75% to 90% observed a single time. In germline, CDR1 is MNHNY, CDR2 SVGAGI (reference sequence). The CDR3 spans 15 residues. Trimming removed 8 bases from V and 5 bases from J, with 21 bases in between. The rearrangement joins TRBV6-6 to TRBJ1-1; D is unclear. Source: PBMCs, taken after 24 months of ibrutinib treatment. This sequence originates from a human donor with chronic lymphocytic leukemia. The CDR3 DNA is TGTGCCAGCGCGTACCAAGAAGAGGGAGGAACTGAAGCTTTCTTT. Its translation: CASAYQEEGGTEAFF.